The rows below give T cell receptor beta chains drawn from one sample of a study of response to subunit inactivated influenza vaccine. TCRdb re-called the RT-PCR reads through MiXCR, storing one row per CDR3 protein. Found here are some 190,000 distinct CDR3 sequences, approximately 15% of them singletons; the top ten hold approximately 24%. The sequences come from CD8+ T cells sorted from PBMCs, collected more than 4 days after vaccination. All receptors come from a man in his forties or fifties who received an inactivated influenza vaccine. Both conserved end residues are part of each CDR3. The order of the fields is CDR3 DNA, CDR3 protein, D gene, V gene, clone size, J gene. A D gene is named only where the DNA matches it firmly. Expanded clones get a size class; other rows say once, few or many, or leave the size out.

TGTGCCAGCAGTGAAGCGCCACGGTTTCCCCCCAATGAGCAGTTCTTC,CASSEAPRFPPNEQFF,.,TRBV6-1,few,TRBJ2-1
TGTGCCAGCAGTGGCTTGACTAGCGGGACGCAAGAGACCCAGTACTTC,CASSGLTSGTQETQYF,TRBD2,TRBV2,.,TRBJ2-5
TGTGCCAGCAGCGCGGACAGGGGATACGAGCAGTACTTC,CASSADRGYEQYF,TRBD1,TRBV7-8,.,TRBJ2-7
TGTGCCAGCAGCTTGGGGGACAGGGACTTCAATCAGCCCCAGCATTTT,CASSLGDRDFNQPQHF,TRBD1,TRBV5-6,.,TRBJ1-5
TGTGCCAGCAGTTTACAGGGGAAAGGCTACACCTTC,CASSLQGKGYTF,.,TRBV12-3/TRBV12-4,.,TRBJ1-2
TGCAGCGTGCCCCTCGAGGGTTACTATGGCTACACCTTC,CSVPLEGYYGYTF,.,TRBV29-1,.,TRBJ1-2
TGCGCCAGCAGCCAAGTGACGGGTGCCGGGGAGCTGTTTTTT,CASSQVTGAGELFF,.,TRBV4-1,.,TRBJ2-2
TGTGCCAGTAGTATCGGGACGGGCGGGGCCAACGTCCTGACTTTC,CASSIGTGGANVLTF,.,TRBV19,many,TRBJ2-6
TGCAGTGCTAGTCCACAGGACACAGATACGCAGTATTTT,CSASPQDTDTQYF,.,TRBV20-1,few,TRBJ2-3
TGCGCCAGCAGCCGGGGCCGGGGAGTCTCCTACAATGAGCAGTTCTTC,CASSRGRGVSYNEQFF,.,TRBV4-1,few,TRBJ2-1
TGTGCCAGCAGTTATAGGACGCTCTATGGCTACACCTTC,CASSYRTLYGYTF,.,TRBV6-2/TRBV6-3,.,TRBJ1-2
TGTGCCAGCAGTTATTGGGGGGCCGAGCAGTACTTC,CASSYWGAEQYF,.,TRBV6-2/TRBV6-3,many,TRBJ2-7
TGCGCCAGCAGCCAAGAGGTGGCGAGCGGGCTGATAGGGCAGTATTTT,CASSQEVASGLIGQYF,.,TRBV4-3,.,TRBJ2-3
TGTGCCAGCAGCGGGGCGAGAGGCGGGAACACAGATACGCAGTATTTT,CASSGARGGNTDTQYF,.,TRBV9,few,TRBJ2-3
TGTGCCAGCAGTCCCCTCGGACAGCGCAATCAGCCCCAGCATTTT,CASSPLGQRNQPQHF,.,TRBV27,few,TRBJ1-5
TGTGCCAGCAGCCCACTCGGCCCGGGGGTTGGAAACACCATATATTTT,CASSPLGPGVGNTIYF,.,TRBV7-9,few,TRBJ1-3
TGCGCCAGCAGCCAAAGTTTTATGGAGAGCGGGGAGCTGTTTTTT,CASSQSFMESGELFF,.,TRBV4-3,.,TRBJ2-2
TGTGCCAGCAGCTTCTCTGAGACCCAGTACTTC,CASSFSETQYF,.,TRBV7-6,many,TRBJ2-5
TGCGCCAGCAGCCCTAGGTGGGGATACGAGCAGTACTTC,CASSPRWGYEQYF,.,TRBV4-1,.,TRBJ2-7
TGCAGTGCTAGAGAAGGGCTAACTAACTATGGCTACACCTTC,CSAREGLTNYGYTF,.,TRBV20-1,many,TRBJ1-2
TGTGCCAGCAGCTTATATGCGGGAGTAGAGACCCAGTACTTC,CASSLYAGVETQYF,TRBD2,TRBV7-7,.,TRBJ2-5
TGTGCCAGCAGTTTAGCGGGGGGCCTGAAAGAGACCCAGTACTTC,CASSLAGGLKETQYF,TRBD2,TRBV5-5,few,TRBJ2-5
TGCAGTGCTAGACCGATGAGGCGGGGGGACTCCTACGAGCAGTACTTC,CSARPMRRGDSYEQYF,TRBD2,TRBV20-1,.,TRBJ2-7
TGTGCCATCAGTGAAGGGGACAGGGGCCACGAGCAGTACTTC,CAISEGDRGHEQYF,TRBD1,TRBV10-3,many,TRBJ2-7
TGCAGTGCTAGAGGTCCCCACTCCGGGACAGGACCCTACGAGCAGTACTTC,CSARGPHSGTGPYEQYF,TRBD1,TRBV20-1,.,TRBJ2-7
TGTGCCTGGAGTGATCGGGTACTGGGCACCCAGTACTTC,CAWSDRVLGTQYF,.,TRBV30,few,TRBJ2-5
TGTGCCACCAGCAGAGAGCAGGGCTATGGCTACACCTTC,CATSREQGYGYTF,.,TRBV15,.,TRBJ1-2
TGTGCCACCAGCAGAGTTGGACAGGGGGCGAACACCGGGGAGCTGTTTTTT,CATSRVGQGANTGELFF,TRBD1,TRBV15,.,TRBJ2-2